Listed below are T cell receptor beta chains from one sample, sequenced in a study of blood T cell repertoires in COVID-19. Clones were read by immunoSEQ multiplex PCR, and TCRdb kept only the in-frame ones, dropping some. The sample holds 200,000 to 250,000 clones, 70% to 90% seen once. Sequenced material: peripheral blood. The receptors come from a woman aged 18-30 years who had recovered from COVID-19. CDR3s include the opening cysteine and the closing phenylalanine or tryptophan. D genes are given only for firm matches. Expanded clones get a size class; other rows say once, few or many, or leave the size out.

J gene	V gene	clone size	D gene	CDR3 protein	CDR3 DNA
TRBJ1-5	TRBV9	-	-	CASSVGGGGQPQHF	TGTGCCAGCAGCGTAGGAGGAGGTGGTCAGCCCCAGCATTTT
TRBJ2-1	TRBV27	-	-	CASSLWLGEQFF	TGTGCCAGCAGTTTATGGCTCGGGGAGCAGTTCTTC
TRBJ1-3	TRBV18	-	TRBD1	CASSSDRVSGNTIYF	TGTGCCAGCTCAAGCGACAGGGTCTCTGGAAACACCATATATTTT
TRBJ1-4	TRBV10-3	-	-	CAAGVEGEKLFF	TGTGCCGCCGGGGTCGAAGGTGAAAAACTGTTTTTT
TRBJ1-1	TRBV30	once	TRBD1	CACEGLFTGVNTEAFF	TGTGCCTGCGAAGGTCTATTTACAGGGGTCAACACTGAAGCTTTCTTT
TRBJ1-2	TRBV2	-	-	CASSLQDLGNYGYTF	TGTGCCAGCAGTCTTCAAGACCTCGGGAACTATGGCTACACCTTC
TRBJ1-2	TRBV25-1	-	-	CASSEFSTAQQYGYTF	TGTGCCAGCAGTGAATTCAGTACAGCTCAACAGTATGGCTACACCTTC
TRBJ1-1	TRBV7-9	-	-	CASSLVHRIEDAFF	TGTGCCAGCAGCTTGGTACATCGCATAGAGGATGCTTTCTTT
TRBJ2-7	TRBV11-3	-	-	CASSRDFSHEQYF	TGTGCCAGCAGCCGGGACTTTTCACACGAGCAGTACTTC
TRBJ2-7	TRBV4-1	-	-	CASSQANQGSSYEQYF	TGCGCCAGCAGCCAGGCAAATCAGGGGAGCTCCTACGAGCAGTACTTC
TRBJ2-3	TRBV6-5	-	-	CASSSPQVPDTQYF	TGTGCCAGCAGTTCACCACAGGTTCCGGATACGCAGTATTTT
TRBJ1-5	TRBV6-2/TRBV6-3	-	TRBD1	CASSYSDRGWVQPQHF	TGTGCCAGCAGTTACTCGGACAGGGGGTGGGTTCAGCCCCAGCATTTT
TRBJ1-2	TRBV4-1	-	-	CASSQVGRGLYGYTF	TGCGCCAGCAGCCAAGTAGGCAGGGGTCTATATGGCTACACCTTC
TRBJ1-2	TRBV7-9	once	TRBD1	CASSRTGPFYGYTF	TGTGCCAGCAGTAGGACAGGGCCATTCTATGGCTACACCTTC
TRBJ1-4	TRBV6-2/TRBV6-3	-	-	CASSYDRTNEKLFF	TGTGCCAGCAGTTACGACAGGACTAATGAAAAACTGTTTTTT
TRBJ2-2	TRBV25-1	few	-	CASSEGQRDTGELFF	TGTGCCAGCAGTGAGGGACAGCGGGACACCGGGGAGCTGTTTTTT
TRBJ2-1	TRBV6-2/TRBV6-3	-	TRBD2	CASSYSFTPLSGSYNEQFF	TGTGCCAGCAGTTACTCCTTCACGCCTCTGAGCGGGAGTTACAATGAGCAGTTCTTC
TRBJ2-2	TRBV5-1	-	-	CASSPRASDTGELFF	TGCGCCAGCAGCCCGAGGGCTAGTGACACCGGGGAGCTGTTTTTT
TRBJ2-7	TRBV27	-	TRBD1	CASSPDRGVYEQYF	TGTGCCAGCAGTCCTGACAGGGGGGTCTACGAGCAGTACTTC
TRBJ1-5	TRBV19	-	-	CASSWTEKGYQPQHF	TGTGCCAGTAGTTGGACAGAAAAGGGATATCAGCCCCAGCATTTT
TRBJ2-3	TRBV15	-	TRBD2	CATSRMGLAAAFTDTQYF	TGTGCCACCAGCAGAATGGGACTAGCGGCAGCTTTCACAGATACGCAGTATTTT
TRBJ2-7	TRBV6-5	few	TRBD1	CASSYAGGSYEQYF	TGTGCCAGCAGTTACGCAGGGGGCTCCTACGAGCAGTACTTC
TRBJ2-2	TRBV29-1	-	-	CSVEDLLGGTGELFF	TGCAGCGTTGAAGATTTACTGGGGGGCACCGGGGAGCTGTTTTTT
TRBJ1-1	TRBV9	-	-	CASSVGQRTEAFF	TGTGCCAGCAGCGTAGGACAACGGACTGAAGCTTTCTTT
TRBJ2-2	TRBV21-1	few	-	CASSKVGQVTGELFF	TGTGCCAGCAGCAAAGTCGGACAGGTCACCGGGGAGCTGTTTTTT
TRBJ1-2	TRBV19	few	TRBD1	CASTRDRVNYGYTF	TGTGCCAGTACCCGGGACAGGGTCAACTATGGCTACACCTTC
TRBJ2-7	TRBV30	-	TRBD1	CAWSNRGPYEQYF	TGTGCCTGGAGTAACAGGGGACCCTACGAGCAGTACTTC
TRBJ1-4	TRBV7-6	-	-	CASSSFRDGTNEKLFF	TGTGCCAGCAGCTCTTTCAGGGATGGTACTAATGAAAAACTGTTTTTT
TRBJ1-4	TRBV9	-	-	CASSAGGTYLATNEKLFF	TGTGCCAGCAGCGCTGGGGGCACCTATCTAGCAACTAATGAAAAACTGTTTTTT
TRBJ2-3	TRBV2	-	TRBD1	CASRSIRGQADTQYF	TGTGCCAGCAGGAGTATCAGGGGGCAGGCGGATACGCAGTATTTT
TRBJ1-1	TRBV7-9	-	-	CASSLQKAFF	TGTGCCAGCAGCTTACAGAAAGCTTTCTTT
TRBJ2-1	TRBV3-1/TRBV3-2	few	-	CASSQDYGGPYNEQFF	TGTGCCAGCAGCCAAGATTACGGGGGGCCATACAATGAGCAGTTCTTC
TRBJ1-5	TRBV7-9	-	-	CASSLGRALPQHF	TGTGCCAGCAGCTTGGGGAGGGCCCTCCCCCAGCATTTT
TRBJ2-1	TRBV6-2/TRBV6-3	-	TRBD2	CASSYSKGTSGYNEQFF	TGTGCCAGCAGTTACTCCAAGGGGACTAGCGGGTACAATGAGCAGTTCTTC
TRBJ2-4	TRBV2	-	TRBD2	CASSELGGRRENIQYF	TGTGCCAGCAGTGAACTGGGCGGGAGAAGGGAAAACATTCAGTACTTC
TRBJ1-6	TRBV15	-	-	CATSRDLGQGNSPLHF	TGTGCCACCAGCAGAGATTTGGGGCAGGGAAATTCACCCCTCCACTTT
TRBJ2-1	TRBV7-8	-	-	CASSPPGVPNEQFF	TGTGCCAGCAGCCCCCCGGGGGTTCCGAATGAGCAGTTCTTC
TRBJ1-5	TRBV5-5	-	-	CASSPDPGGDQPQHF	TGTGCCAGCAGCCCAGATCCGGGGGGGGACCAGCCCCAGCATTTT
TRBJ2-1	TRBV15	-	TRBD2	CATSRAASGLSYNEQFF	TGTGCCACCAGCAGAGCAGCTAGCGGGCTCTCCTACAATGAGCAGTTCTTC
TRBJ1-6	TRBV10-2	-	TRBD1	CASRGQTYEINSPLHF	TGCGCCAGCCGGGGACAGACGTACGAGATTAATTCACCCCTCCACTTT
TRBJ2-5	TRBV10-3	-	TRBD1	CAISGQGEETQYF	TGTGCCATCAGCGGACAGGGGGAAGAGACCCAGTACTTC
TRBJ2-7	TRBV2	-	-	CASSSTDSYEQYF	TGTGCCAGCAGTTCAACAGATTCCTACGAGCAGTACTTC
TRBJ2-3	TRBV2	few	TRBD1	CAREQGATDTQYF	TGTGCCAGAGAACAGGGGGCCACAGATACGCAGTATTTT
TRBJ2-1	TRBV7-6	-	TRBD2	CASSLFSTSGGEQFF	TGTGCCAGCAGCTTGTTTTCGACTAGCGGGGGAGAGCAGTTCTTC
TRBJ1-2	TRBV27	-	TRBD1	CASSLTSGTGLYGYTF	TGTGCCAGCAGTTTAACATCCGGGACAGGGTTGTATGGCTACACCTTC
TRBJ2-1	TRBV11-2	-	TRBD1	CASSLRDRLYNEQFF	TGTGCCAGCAGCTTACGGGACAGGTTATACAATGAGCAGTTCTTC
TRBJ2-1	TRBV29-1	-	TRBD2	CSVVGTSGWGRGNEQFF	TGCAGCGTTGTCGGGACTAGCGGGTGGGGCCGCGGGAATGAGCAGTTCTTC